This T cell receptor beta chain was observed in a study of OX40 agonist ivuxolimab in advanced cancers. Background on the study: Every patient in dose escalation had hepatocellular carcinoma, melanoma, renal cell or head and neck cancer. Previous treatment with anti-PD-1, anti-PD-L1 or anti-CTLA-4 therapy was allowed; less than 45% had received some. Males comprised 70% to 85% of the group, whose mean age was approximately 60 years (range about 20 to 90). Study findings and constraints: Patients with a partial response at 0.1-3.0 mg/kg had among the lowest clonal expansion.

In its sample, this clone was seen a few times. Its antigen is as yet unknown. Only in-frame clones appear in the TCRdb table, and some are missing; sequencing was by immunoSEQ multiplex PCR. Among under 80,000 clones listed, 80% to 90% were seen once. The V gene's germline CDR1 is GTSNPN and CDR2 SVGIG (reference sequence). The CDR3 contains 13 residues. The V and J ends lost 4 bases and 8 bases, in that order; junction bases with no gene match: 2. The sequence came from an adult with an advanced solid tumor such as melanoma, head and neck, liver or kidney cancer. The chain recombines TRBV30 with TRBJ1-6; 10 positions agree with TRBD1. The sample here was CD4+ or CD8+ T cells sorted from blood, taken in a trial of the OX40 agonist ivuxolimab. CDR3 in DNA: TGTGCCTGGACCGGGACAGGGGATTCACCCCTCCACTTT. This codes for CAWTGTGDSPLHF.